Below are 27 T cell receptor beta chains sequenced from a single sample in a study of molecular identifiers for immune sequencing clone quantification. TCRdb reanalysed the PCR reads using MiXCR and keeps one entry per CDR3 protein. The table has about 36,000 distinct CDR3 sequences, about 18% seen once; the top ten hold about 6.2%. The sequencing sample was made of naive CD8+ T cells from blood, with Jurkat cell RNA spiked in. Documented subset: FACS-sorted CD8+CD4-CCR7+CD45RA+ naive T cells. The receptors originated from a human donor in good health. Some libraries in this study had Jurkat cell RNA spiked in.

Relative to its sample, this clonotype is medium-sized. The chain links TRBV7-6 to TRBJ2-1, with 7 bases matching TRBD1. Germline values: CDR1 SGHVS, CDR2 FNYEAQ. The CDR3 contains 15 residues. V dropped 5 bases and J dropped 6; count of bases not matched to a gene: 10. The CDR3 sequence is CASSPLQGSGNEQFF. The CDR3 nucleotides read TGTGCCAGCAGCCCCTTACAGGGGTCGGGCAATGAGCAGTTCTTC. Supplemented by reference TRBV7-6 and TRBJ2-1, the full variable domain reads GAGVSQSPRYKVTKRGQDVALRCDPISGHVSLYWYRQALGQGPEFLTYFNYEAQQDKSGLPNDRFSAERPEGSISTLTIQRTEQRDSAMYRCASSPLQGSGNEQFFGPGTRLTVL.

V gene TRBV20-1 combines with J gene TRBJ2-2, with D possibly being TRBD2 (7 bases). CDR1 DFQATT and CDR2 SNEGSKA come from the germline V gene (reference sequence). V lost 5 bases, J lost 7 bases, and 14 bases lay in between. The CDR3 runs to 13 residues. CDR3 in amino acids: CSAGGARVGELFF. CDR3 bases: TGCAGTGCTGGGGGGGCTCGGGTCGGGGAGCTGTTTTTT.

This clonotype was seen ten or more times. This chain connects TRBV7-9 to TRBJ2-5, with 10 bases matching TRBD1. The V gene end was trimmed by 5 bases and the J gene end by 3 bases; junction bases not matched to a gene: 6. The CDR3 runs 15 residues. Germline V gene lookup returns CDR1 SEHNR and CDR2 FQNEAQ (reference sequence). As DNA, the CDR3 is TGTGCCAGCAGCCCTGACAGGGGGCCTAAAGAGACCCAGTACTTC. Translated, it gives CASSPDRGPKETQYF.

CDR3 protein: CASSSVLAPYEQYF. CDR3 DNA: TGTGCCAGCAGCTCCGTCCTAGCTCCTTACGAGCAGTACTTC. This chain links TRBV7-9 with TRBJ2-7; a possible D gene is TRBD2 (5 bases). The CDR3 covers 14 residues. CDR1 and CDR2 from the germline V gene are SEHNR and FQNEAQ (reference sequence). Trimming removed 4 bases from V and 4 bases from J, with 14 bases in between.

About this clonotype: A single base separates this from a much larger clone, so it may be a read error. The chain carries TRBV20-1 and TRBJ2-7; D gene uncertain. V dropped 6 bases and J dropped 6 bases, with 21 bases sitting between them. CDR1 is DFQATT and CDR2 is SNEGSKA in the germline V gene (reference sequence). The CDR3 extends over 14 amino acids. The CDR3 DNA is TGCAGTGCCTCCTCGCCTGTTAGGAACTGCGAGCAGTACTTC. It codes for CSASSPVRNCEQYF.

The table lists this clonotype with many counts. This chain uses TRBV9 with TRBJ2-7; D possibly matches TRBD1 or TRBD2 (6 bases each). The germline CDR1 and CDR2 sequences are SGDLS and YYNGEE. CDR3 length equals 15 residues. The V end lost 2 bases, the J end lost 0 bases, and 12 bases lay between the germline ends. CDR3 sequence reads: CASSVGGTFSYEQYF. DNA for the CDR3: TGTGCCAGCAGCGTTGGCGGGACATTCTCCTACGAGCAGTACTTC.

For this clonotype: At one end the junction does not follow the germline gene, possibly because of a read error. V gene TRBV7-2 combines with J gene TRBJ2-5; weak D call: TRBD2 (6 bases). Germline CDR1 is SGHTA and CDR2 is FQGNSA. The length of the CDR3 is 12 residues. CDR3 bases: TGTGCCAGCAGCTCGGTACGGGAGACCAAGTACTTC. Its protein is CASSSVRETKYF. The full variable domain, its missing parts supplied by reference TRBV7-2 and TRBJ2-5, is GAGVSQSPSNKVTEKGKDVELRCDPISGHTALYWYRQSLGQGLEFLIYFQGNSAPDKSGLPSDRFSAERTGGSVSTLTIQRTQQEDSAVYLCASSSVRETKYFGPGTRLLVL.

This clonotype came up a few times. The rearrangement links TRBV2 to TRBJ2-7, with D possibly matching TRBD1 (5 bases). Trimming took off 8 bases at V and 2 bases at J, with 10 bases between the two ends. Germline V gives CDR1 SNHLY, CDR2 FYNNEI. The CDR3 is made up of 12 amino acids. This CDR3 is CASRQSPYEQYF. CDR3 in DNA: TGTGCCAGCCGACAGTCCCCCTACGAGCAGTACTTC.

This clonotype was recorded many times. This sequence joins TRBV7-2 and TRBJ2-5; tentative D call: TRBD2 (6 bases). This CDR3 is built from 15 residues. Looked up from germline, CDR1 is SGHTA and CDR2 is FQGNSA. Trimming removed 0 bases at V and 4 bases at J, with 12 bases between. The CDR3 here is CASSLAGSGGETQYF. CDR3 DNA: TGTGCCAGCAGCTTAGCGGGGTCCGGGGGAGAGACCCAGTACTTC.

There are many counts of this clonotype. V usage is TRBV2 and J usage is TRBJ1-6; no clear D. Germline lookup yields CDR1 SNHLY and CDR2 FYNNEI. The CDR3 sequence is 18 residues long. V was pared by 5 bases and J by 3 bases, with 20 bases between. CDR3 DNA: TGTGCCAGCAGTCCTCTGGGAGGGCACTTCGTCTATAATTCACCCCTCCACTTT. It translates to CASSPLGGHFVYNSPLHF.

This clonotype was seen many times. V and J are TRBV12-3 or TRBV12-4 and TRBJ1-4; D is unresolved. Trimming pared 1 base from V and 8 bases from J, leaving 5 bases between. The CDR3 runs 12 residues. The CDR3 sequence: CASSLGPEKLFF. Written as DNA, the CDR3 is TGTGCCAGCAGTTTAGGCCCAGAAAAACTGTTTTTT.

This clonotype was seen many times. The chain couples TRBV9 to TRBJ2-7; 10 nucleotides agree with TRBD2. This CDR3 is built from 16 residues. The V gene end was trimmed by 0 bases and the J gene end by 0 bases; junction bases not matched to a gene: 3. Germline-derived CDR1 and CDR2 are SGDLS and YYNGEE. The DNA for the CDR3 is TGTGCCAGCAGCGTAGACCCTAGCGGGAGCTCCTACGAGCAGTACTTC. This translates into CASSVDPSGSSYEQYF.

As for this clonotype: This may be a read error, as it is one base from a much larger clone. Likely a read error: the CDR3 ends without its conserved phenylalanine or tryptophan. This chain uses TRBV29-1 with TRBJ2-7, with no clear D. The CDR3 extends over 11 amino acids. The V end lost 7 bases, the J end lost 4 bases, and 11 bases lay between the germline ends. CDR1 and CDR2 (germline): SQVTM, ANQGSEA. The CDR3 spells CSGLVKYEQYL. The DNA of the CDR3 is TGCAGCGGATTAGTAAAGTACGAGCAGTACCTC.

This clonotype was recorded many times. V is TRBV27 and J is TRBJ2-7; 12 nucleotides match TRBD2. Trimming at V came to 6 bases and at J to 3 bases, leaving 9 bases not matched to a gene. This CDR3 is built from 16 residues. CDR1 and CDR2 (germline): MNHEY, SMNVEV (reference sequence). CDR3 DNA sequence: TGTGCCAGCAGCTACCAGACTAGCGGGAGCTTCTACGAGCAGTACTTC. This sequence encodes CASSYQTSGSFYEQYF.

This clonotype was seen many times. The chain has TRBV7-8 and TRBJ2-1, with D unclear. The CDR3 sequence is 13 residues long. Germline values: CDR1 SGHVS, CDR2 FQNEAQ. V was shortened by 5 bases and J by 3 bases, with 8 bases between the two germline ends. In nucleotides, the CDR3 is TGTGCCAGCAGCCCAATTGGCTACAATGAGCAGTTCTTC. It is translated as CASSPIGYNEQFF.

This chain uses TRBV28 with TRBJ1-4; D uncertain. The germline gives CDR1 MDHEN, CDR2 SYDVKM. The V gene lost 4 bases and the J gene lost 3 bases, with 12 bases spanning the gap. This CDR3 has 15 residues. The CDR3 reads CASSSKFYPNEKLFF. CDR3 nucleotides: TGTGCCAGCAGTTCGAAATTCTACCCTAATGAAAAACTGTTTTTT.

The chain couples TRBV10-2 to TRBJ2-2; D perhaps matches TRBD1 (8 bases). The CDR3 is 14 residues long. Germline V gene data show CDR1 as WSHSY and CDR2 as SAAADI. Trimming took off 4 bases at V and 6 bases at J, with 12 bases between the two ends. DNA for the CDR3: TGCGCCAGCAGTGGGACAGGGAGGGCCGGGGAGCTGTTTTTT. Its protein product is CASSGTGRAGELFF.

The chain uses TRBV7-2 and TRBJ2-7, with a possible D match to TRBD2 (5 bases). The CDR3 is 14 residues long. Per the germline V gene, CDR1 is SGHTA and CDR2 is FQGNSA. Between the trimmed V and J ends, which lost 6 bases and 0 bases, there was a span of 12 bases. CDR3 sequence reads: CASSPVRGSYEQYF. Written as DNA, the CDR3 is TGTGCCAGCAGTCCTGTCCGGGGCTCCTACGAGCAGTACTTC.

Worth noting for this clonotype: A much larger clone lies one base from this, so it may be a read error. J is TRBJ2-7 and V is TRBV11-1; TRBD1 aligns across 8 bases. This CDR3 is 14 amino acids long. Germline V lookup: CDR1 SGHAT, CDR2 FQDESV (reference sequence). The junction had 11 bases not matched to a gene; V was cut back by 8 bases and J by 5 bases. DNA of the CDR3: TGTGCCAGCGGCTCGGACAGGGAACCCCACGAGCAGTACTTC. Protein: CASGSDREPHEQYF. The full variable domain, its missing parts supplied by reference TRBV11-1 and TRBJ2-7, is EAEVAQSPRYKITEKSQAVAFWCDPISGHATLYWYRQILGQGPELLVQFQDESVVDDSQLPKDRFSAERLKGVDSTLKIQPAELGDSAMYLCASGSDREPHEQYFGPGTRLTVT.

A note on this clonotype: A single base separates this from a much larger clone, so it may be a read error. J is TRBJ1-5 and V is TRBV12-3 or TRBV12-4; D remains ambiguous. The CDR3 has 13 amino acids. Between the trimmed V and J ends, which lost 5 bases and 7 bases, there was a span of 12 bases. The CDR3 here is CASSTPAGQPQHF. The CDR3 DNA reads TGTGCCAGCAGTACTCCTGCTGGGCAGCCCCAGCATTTT.

This sequence joins TRBV29-1 and TRBJ1-5; D ambiguous. V shed 0 bases and J shed 15 bases, with 12 bases lying between them. The CDR3 has 11 residues. Per the germline V gene, CDR1 is SQVTM and CDR2 is ANQGSEA. The CDR3 bases are TGCAGCGTTGAAGATGATTGGGAACGGCATTTT. Translated, it gives CSVEDDWERHF.

This clonotype was seen more than once but under ten times. The CDR3 loop is CASSFGQGLGKLFF. CDR3 in DNA: TGTGCCAGCAGTTTTGGACAGGGGTTGGGAAAACTGTTTTTT. V gene TRBV27 combines with J gene TRBJ1-4, with 9 bases fitting TRBD1. With V trimmed by 3 bases and J by 10 bases, 6 bases remained unmatched. Germline assignment: CDR1 MNHEY and CDR2 SMNVEV (reference sequence). The CDR3 contains 14 residues. The whole variable domain, filled in from reference TRBV27 and TRBJ1-4, reads EAQVTQNPRYLITVTGKKLTVTCSQNMNHEYMSWYRQDPGLGLRQIYYSMNVEVTDKGDVPEGYKVSRKEKRNFPLILESPSPNQTSLYFCASSFGQGLGKLFFGSGTQLSVL.

In its sample, this clonotype was seen many times. The rearrangement uses TRBV6-1 and TRBJ2-1; TRBD2 is a possible D gene (6 bases). The CDR3 totals 15 residues. Trimming stripped 3 bases from V and 6 bases from J, with 15 bases between. Germline values: CDR1 MNHNS, CDR2 SASEGT. CDR3 region: CASSDWGREANEQFF. DNA for the CDR3: TGTGCCAGCAGTGATTGGGGCAGGGAGGCCAATGAGCAGTTCTTC.

This clonotype was counted ten times or more. The V and J genes are TRBV5-1 and TRBJ2-7; a weak D match, TRBD1 (6 bases). The CDR3 covers 16 residues. Germline values: CDR1 SGHRS, CDR2 YFSETQ. Trimming took 5 bases from V and 0 from J, leaving 18 bases between them. The CDR3 spells CASRETTGPSSYEQYF. The CDR3, as DNA: TGCGCCAGCAGGGAAACTACAGGGCCGAGCTCCTACGAGCAGTACTTC.

On this clonotype itself: A much larger clone sits a single nucleotide away, making a read error possible. J is TRBJ2-3 and V is TRBV6-1, with a weak D call TRBD1 (5 bases). The CDR3 runs 16 residues. Germline V gene sequence: CDR1 MNHNS, CDR2 SASEGT. CDR3 residues: CASNQGPFKGTGTQYF. Here the CDR3 DNA reads TGTGCCAGCAATCAGGGCCCCTTTAAGGGTACAGGTACGCAGTATTTT.

Ten or more counts support this clonotype. The chain recombines TRBV19 with TRBJ2-1, with 10 bases fitting TRBD2. The V gene end was trimmed by 6 bases and the J gene end by 7 bases; junction bases not matched to a gene: 3. The CDR3 extends over 13 amino acids. The germline V gene encodes CDR1 LNHDA and CDR2 SQIVND (reference sequence). CDR3 bases: TGTGCCAGTAGGACTAGCGGGCGGAATGAGCAGTTCTTC. It yields the protein CASRTSGRNEQFF. Combining the CDR3 with reference TRBV19 and TRBJ2-1 gives the whole variable domain DGGITQSPKYLFRKEGQNVTLSCEQNLNHDAMYWYRQDPGQGLRLIYYSQIVNDFQKGDIAEGYSVSREKKESFPLTVTSAQKNPTAFYLCASRTSGRNEQFFGPGTRLTVL.

This rearrangement joins TRBV29-1 to TRBJ2-2; D uncertain. The germline V gene encodes CDR1 SQVTM and CDR2 ANQGSEA. The ends were cut back, 1 base at V and 3 bases at J, with 3 bases in the middle. The CDR3 totals 12 residues. As DNA, the CDR3 is TGCAGCGTTGAAGTGGACACCGGGGAGCTGTTTTTT. This codes for CSVEVDTGELFF.